This TCR beta chain was retrieved from a study of blood T cell repertoires in COVID-19. Turning to the study itself: The study drew acute and convalescent COVID-19 samples from the United States, Italy and Spain.

Libraries were prepared by immunoSEQ multiplex PCR; TCRdb keeps only in-frame clonotypes and omits some of them. The sample yields hundreds of thousands of clones, 83% seen once. Losses at the gene ends were 4 bases for V and 4 bases for J; bases not matched to a gene: 5. Germline CDR1 reads SNHLY; CDR2 reads FYNNEI. There are 16 residues in the CDR3. V and J are TRBV2 and TRBJ1-4, with 11 bases aligning to TRBD1. The sequence derives from a woman aged 25-40 years with COVID-19, enrolled during active disease. What was sequenced was peripheral blood. In DNA form, the CDR3 reads TGTGCCAGCAGTGCCCGGGACAGGGGGTATAATGAAAAACTGTTTTTT. It specifies CASSARDRGYNEKLFF.